The clone carrying this TCR beta chain was counted ten times or more. Its antigen is still unknown. V dropped 4 bases and J dropped 6 bases, with 10 bases sitting between them. The CDR3 is made up of 14 amino acids. Germline V gene data show CDR1 as MNHNS and CDR2 as SASEGT. Broader study findings: Tumor Treg TCRs overlapped most with tumor naive CD4+ cells. Tumor memory CD4+ T cell TCR gene usage was found to cluster with blood and lymph node memory CD4+ cells and with lymph node naive CD4+ cells.

Naive CD4+ T cells were purified with Tregs depleted by CD25. After constant-region reverse-primer amplification, full-length variable regions underwent semi-nested PCR with Nested Universal Primer A. TCRdb fed the 5' RACE reads into MiXCR, producing one record per CDR3 protein. This sample has about 61,000 distinct CDR3 sequences; roughly 30% occur once, and the top ten carry roughly 2.5%. The chain has TRBV6-1 and TRBJ1-6; D is unclear. Input material: tumor-infiltrating naive CD4+ T cells sorted from the breast tumor. Documented subset: naive CD4+ T cells, CD4+CD45RA+CD25-. This receptor was taken from a female donor with breast cancer. The CDR3 DNA is TGTGCCAGCAGTGGGACTTTTTCTAATTCACCCCTCCACTTT. It is translated as CASSGTFSNSPLHF.